The rows below give T cell receptor beta chains drawn from one sample of a study of blood T cells in healthy people across ages. A single record per CDR3 protein comes from TCRdb applying MiXCR to the 5' RACE reads. The sample contains hundreds of thousands of distinct CDR3 sequences, more than 40% of which appear only once. The specimen was blood. These receptors came from a man aged 60-69 years in good health. Both conserved end residues are trimmed from each CDR3.

V,length,CDR3
TRBV6-2/TRBV6-3,17,ASRPGQGSGASSYNEQF
TRBV27,13,ASSSQGRPQETQY
TRBV29-1,12,SVEVGQGADTQY
TRBV7-2,15,ASSPGLLGSSYNEQF
TRBV6-1,12,ASSRLQVQETQF
TRBV7-2,11,ASSLRTNQPQH
TRBV6-6,11,ASSFPDRNEQY
TRBV7-6,15,ASSPGQGGSGANVLT
TRBV24-1,13,ATSDLTGRANGYT
TRBV29-1,11,SVGQSPYNEQF
TRBV27,13,ASSLRGDSNQPQH
TRBV28,13,ASSNLGTGVCEQY
TRBV12-3/TRBV12-4,12,ASSRLAEYNEQY
TRBV6-2/TRBV6-3,10,ASSIGRGAQH
TRBV6-5,15,ASSSGPRTDTSYEQY
TRBV29-1,10,SVEVHNYGYT
TRBV3-1,12,ASSLGAKGSPLH
TRBV25-1,11,ASIAQSGKKLF
TRBV3-1,14,ASSQVRGLGEETQY
TRBV14,12,ASSRTGGTGELF
TRBV2,13,ASSEGRGSSYEQY
TRBV4-3,14,ASSQDLRRGHETQY
TRBV6-2/TRBV6-3,12,ASKRTGDNQPQH
TRBV7-2,18,ASSLLSLAGGLKPTDTQY
TRBV7-2,11,ASSVAAQETQY
TRBV20-1,12,SVPKGLADNEQF
TRBV5-1,10,ASSPDFSEAF
TRBV6-1,15,ASSPTHRTGWVQPQH
TRBV7-9,10,ASSETNSPLH
TRBV27,15,AGSLAGVLGGANVLT
TRBV7-8,20,ASTNHGATSGGTETSYNEQF
TRBV4-1,16,ASSHVDMGLAGGNEQF
TRBV24-1,12,ATSDKARGHEQF
TRBV11-2,10,ASSFLNNEQF
TRBV12-3/TRBV12-4,8,AIPNEKLF
TRBV27,14,ASSPHRTGAPSEQY
TRBV28,10,ASSLGRGRAF
TRBV7-2,14,ASSLENWTGGQPQH
TRBV4-1,13,ASSPAGGTYREQF
TRBV2,11,ASSIDLGAGQF
TRBV2,13,ASSKDRGAYNEQY
TRBV4-3,14,ASSHRRYDANYGYT
TRBV20-1,12,SARGESRSYEQY
TRBV12-3/TRBV12-4,15,ASSSLRSVTGKYGYT
TRBV5-1,12,ASSWTGPSYEQY
TRBV5-1,13,ASSLAGTTSHEQY
TRBV5-1,13,ASSLVERGGNEQF
TRBV4-3,16,TSSQTSTGARPSEEQY
TRBV4-3,15,ASSQIGLAGVYNEQY
TRBV27,11,ATGLMTGNGYT
TRBV20-1,14,SARRVGGGTTDTQY
TRBV18,15,ASSAGLRISGANVLT
TRBV7-9,14,ASSLASGGDDEKLF
TRBV7-2,16,ASSLMRGSWGSYNEQF
TRBV28,11,ASNRGAIQPQH